This entry lists 29 T cell receptor beta chains sequenced from one sample in a study of shared clonotypes between healthy human individuals. This table comes from immunoSEQ multiplex PCR, and its TCRdb copy is limited to in-frame clones, with some not included. The table records more than 2,000,000 clones, around 90% of them present only once. Sequencing was performed on naive CD4+ T cells sorted from blood. Subset in this sample: CD45RA+ positively selected. Receptor source: a man aged 18 to 35 in good health.

This sequence joins TRBV5-1 and TRBJ1-1; D not resolved. This CDR3 has 14 amino acids. V lost 0 bases to trimming and J lost 5 bases, with 11 bases between them. Germline V lookup: CDR1 SGHRS, CDR2 YFSETQ. CDR3: CASSLAVPGTEAFF. The CDR3, as DNA: TGCGCCAGCAGCTTGGCAGTGCCGGGAACTGAAGCTTTCTTT.

The V and J genes are TRBV18 and TRBJ2-1, with 9 bases identical to TRBD1. Per the germline V gene, CDR1 is KGHSH and CDR2 is LQKENI. This CDR3 spans 15 amino acids. Trimming at V came to 6 bases and at J to 6 bases, leaving 9 bases not matched to a gene. This CDR3 reads CASSYGQGLVNEQFF. Written as DNA, the CDR3 is TGTGCCAGCTCTTACGGACAGGGGTTGGTCAATGAGCAGTTCTTC.

This rearrangement joins TRBV7-9 to TRBJ2-7, with D perhaps matching TRBD1 or TRBD2 (5 bases each). In germline, CDR1 is SEHNR, CDR2 FQNEAQ (reference sequence). The CDR3 runs to 15 residues. Trimming pared 0 bases from V and 5 bases from J, leaving 14 bases between. CDR3 sequence: CASSLASGSLDEQYF. Written as DNA, the CDR3 is TGTGCCAGCAGCTTAGCTTCAGGGAGCCTCGACGAGCAGTACTTC.

This clone is a singleton in its sample. The chain recombines TRBV5-1 with TRBJ2-7, with 10 bases aligning to TRBD2. The CDR3 has 15 residues. CDR1 and CDR2 from the germline V gene are SGHRS and YFSETQ. The V and J ends lost 0 bases and 5 bases, in that order; junction bases with no gene match: 5. The CDR3 protein is CASSLEILAGDEQYF. The CDR3 DNA reads TGCGCCAGCAGCTTGGAGATCCTAGCGGGAGACGAGCAGTACTTC.

The genes are TRBV19 and TRBJ1-1; 7 positions agree with TRBD1. Trimming cost V 2 bases and J 3 bases; bases outside gene matches: 0. Germline CDR1 reads LNHDA; CDR2 reads SQIVND (reference sequence). This CDR3 contains 13 residues. In DNA, the CDR3 is TGTGCCAGTAGTATAACAGGGGACACTGAAGCTTTCTTT. It yields the protein CASSITGDTEAFF.

A note on this clone: Other DNA sequences in the same sample also yield this CDR3. For the CDR3, the DNA is TGTGCCAGCAGCGTACAGGGAGGCGAGACCCAGTACTTC. This encodes CASSVQGGETQYF. V and J are TRBV9 and TRBJ2-5; tentatively, D is TRBD2 (6 bases). This CDR3 has 13 residues. Trimming took 1 base from V and 5 from J, leaving 9 bases between them. Germline V gene sequence: CDR1 SGDLS, CDR2 YYNGEE.

The J gene is TRBJ2-4, the V gene TRBV2; TRBD1 matches 9 bases. The germline V gene has CDR1 SNHLY and CDR2 FYNNEI. J was trimmed by 2 bases and V by 6 bases; bases with no gene match: 5. The length of the CDR3 is 15 residues. The CDR3 region is CASSPGQGPKNIQYF. The CDR3 DNA reads as TGTGCCAGCAGCCCTGGACAGGGGCCCAAAAACATTCAGTACTTC.

The chain has TRBV7-9 and TRBJ2-3, with D perhaps assigned TRBD1 or TRBD2 (5 bases each). CDR3 length equals 13 residues. Germline CDR1 is SEHNR and CDR2 is FQNEAQ (reference sequence). V lost 5 bases and J lost 2, with 8 bases in between. CDR3 protein: CASSGGITDTQYF. CDR3 DNA: TGTGCCAGCAGCGGGGGAATCACAGATACGCAGTATTTT.

This chain uses TRBV27 with TRBJ1-6, with 9 bases fitting TRBD1. CDR1 and CDR2 (germline): MNHEY, SMNVEV (reference sequence). With V trimmed by 9 bases and J by 7 bases, 4 bases remained unmatched. This CDR3 region has 13 residues. CDR3 sequence reads: CASGQGSNSPLHF. The CDR3 bases are TGTGCCAGTGGACAGGGGAGCAATTCACCCCTCCACTTT.

The genes are TRBV4-1 and TRBJ2-5, with 10 bases matching TRBD2. J gave up 0 bases and V 0 bases, and 4 bases lay outside the gene matches. Germline V gives CDR1 MGHRA, CDR2 YSYEKL. The CDR3 loop spans 17 amino acids. CDR3 loop: CASSQEGSGRYQETQYF. As DNA, the CDR3 is TGCGCCAGCAGCCAAGAGGGTAGCGGGAGGTACCAAGAGACCCAGTACTTC.

The chain carries TRBV14 and TRBJ2-7; D is perhaps TRBD2 (5 bases). This CDR3 comprises 13 residues. From germline, CDR1 is SGHDN and CDR2 FVKESK. V was shortened by 1 base and J by 5 bases, with 9 bases between the two germline ends. CDR3 region: CASSQARVHEQYF. The CDR3 DNA reads as TGTGCCAGCAGCCAAGCGCGGGTTCACGAGCAGTACTTC.

The rearrangement uses TRBV7-2 and TRBJ2-7; D tentatively fits TRBD1 or TRBD2 (6 bases each). V was cut by 1 base and J by 0 bases, with 10 bases left in between. Germline V gene sequence: CDR1 SGHTA, CDR2 FQGNSA. The CDR3 is 15 residues long. The CDR3 here is CASSLVRGVSYEQYF. The DNA for the CDR3 is TGTGCCAGCAGCTTAGTAAGGGGGGTCTCCTACGAGCAGTACTTC.

The CDR3 loop is CAWSVSSGLNEKLFF. The CDR3 DNA reads TGTGCCTGGAGTGTATCATCAGGCCTTAATGAAAAACTGTTTTTT. V is TRBV30 and J is TRBJ1-4; D not certain. The germline V and J ends were trimmed by 0 bases and 4 bases, with 12 bases remaining between them. The CDR3 has 15 amino acids. Germline CDR1 is GTSNPN and CDR2 is SVGIG (reference sequence).

The V call is TRBV11-2, the J call TRBJ2-7, with 7 bases aligning to TRBD2. V lost 5 bases and J lost 6; bases outside the gene matches: 10. The CDR3 runs to 14 residues. From germline, CDR1 is SGHAT and CDR2 FQNNGV. The CDR3 is CASSPGLGRGEQYF. CDR3 nucleotides: TGTGCCAGCAGCCCCGGACTAGGGAGAGGCGAGCAGTACTTC.

This chain connects TRBV7-2 to TRBJ2-3; TRBD2 might be the D (6 bases). The CDR3 has 16 amino acids. The V and J ends lost 1 base and 0 bases respectively, with 11 bases between them. The germline V gene has CDR1 SGHTA and CDR2 FQGNSA. The CDR3 loop reads CASSLVGGISTDTQYF. The CDR3 nucleotides read TGTGCCAGCAGCTTAGTGGGCGGGATTAGCACAGATACGCAGTATTTT.

This chain joins TRBV5-5 and TRBJ1-1; no clear D. Germline values: CDR1 SGHKS, CDR2 YYEKEE (reference sequence). Trimming stripped 0 bases from V and 4 bases from J, with 10 bases between. The CDR3 sequence is 14 residues long. CDR3 sequence: CASSLDQSGTEAFF. The CDR3 DNA follows: TGTGCCAGCAGCTTGGATCAATCAGGCACTGAAGCTTTCTTT.

A word on this clone: Other DNA sequences of this sample code for an identical CDR3. The chain couples TRBV18 to TRBJ2-3; D call uncertain. V was shortened by 4 bases and J by 3 bases, with 5 bases between the two germline ends. The germline V gene encodes CDR1 KGHSH and CDR2 LQKENI. CDR3 length: 12 residues. CDR3 in DNA: TGTGCCAGCTCACTCTCTACAGATACGCAGTATTTT. Translated: CASSLSTDTQYF.

This chain connects TRBV5-1 to TRBJ1-3; D remains ambiguous. The CDR3 contains 15 residues. Germline values: CDR1 SGHRS, CDR2 YFSETQ. V lost 4 bases to trimming and J lost 4 bases, with 15 bases between them. The DNA of the CDR3 is TGCGCCAGCAGCCGCGGGGAAACTAAAGGAAACACCATATATTTT. It specifies CASSRGETKGNTIYF.

The chain joins TRBV10-3 to TRBJ1-2, with TRBD1 identical over 8 bases. Looked up from germline, CDR1 is ENHRY and CDR2 is SYGVKD. J gave up 0 bases and V 9 bases, and 3 bases lay outside the gene matches. There are 13 residues in the CDR3. This CDR3 reads CAIGQGANYGYTF. The CDR3 coding sequence is TGTGCCATAGGACAGGGAGCTAACTATGGCTACACCTTC.

DNA for the CDR3: TGTGCCAGCAGCTTGACAGGGACTCAGCCCCAGCATTTT. It is translated as CASSLTGTQPQHF. The J gene is TRBJ1-5, the V gene TRBV7-2; 7 bases are a match to TRBD1. V shed 3 bases, J shed 6 bases, and the junction held 2 bases outside the gene matches. Germline assignment: CDR1 SGHTA and CDR2 FQGNSA. The CDR3 is 13 amino acids.

The chain has TRBV7-2 and TRBJ2-3; the D is unclear. V gave up 3 bases and J gave up 9 bases, with 13 bases separating them. This CDR3 spans 13 amino acids. The germline CDR1 and CDR2 sequences are SGHTA and FQGNSA. The CDR3 DNA reads TGTGCCAGCAGCTTGATGGGCCTCGGGACGCAGTATTTT. It encodes CASSLMGLGTQYF.

This clone was seen just once. This chain connects TRBV28 to TRBJ1-2; TRBD1 matches at 9 bases. Germline values: CDR1 MDHEN, CDR2 SYDVKM. With 4 bases clipped from V and 1 base from J, the junction kept 7 bases outside the gene matches. The CDR3 is made up of 16 amino acids. CDR3 sequence: CASSWGQGTLNYGYTF. CDR3 DNA: TGTGCCAGCAGTTGGGGACAGGGAACTCTTAACTATGGCTACACCTTC.

The rearrangement uses TRBV4-3 and TRBJ1-3; D might be TRBD1 (5 bases). Germline V gene sequence: CDR1 LGHNA, CDR2 YSLEER. This CDR3 is built from 18 residues. Trimming pared 0 bases from V and 3 bases from J, leaving 18 bases between. The CDR3 here is CASSQDGGFFGDGNTIYF. CDR3 DNA sequence: TGCGCCAGCAGCCAAGACGGGGGATTCTTCGGTGATGGAAACACCATATATTTT.

V is TRBV18 and J is TRBJ1-6, with D possibly matching TRBD1 (6 bases). Germline lookup yields CDR1 KGHSH and CDR2 LQKENI. This CDR3 is 18 amino acids long. V was pared by 1 base and J by 0 bases, with 13 bases between. Here the CDR3 DNA reads TGTGCCAGCTCACCACAGGTGGACAGTAGCTCCTATAATTCACCCCTCCACTTT. Protein sequence: CASSPQVDSSSYNSPLHF.

The chain has TRBV25-1 and TRBJ2-1, with unresolved D. This CDR3 contains 12 residues. V was clipped by 5 bases and J by 7 bases, with 9 bases between them. The germline V gene has CDR1 MGHDK and CDR2 SYGVNS. The DNA for the CDR3 is TGTGCCAGCAGTATCGGGTGGAATGAGCAGTTCTTC. Translation gives CASSIGWNEQFF.

The chain couples TRBV21-1 to TRBJ2-1; the table gives TRBD2 as D, unverified against the DNA. TRBV21-1 is a pseudogene segment. The CDR3 contains 17 residues. The CDR3 nucleotides are TGTGCCAGCAGCGCAGTAGGACTAGTCGGCTCCTACAATGAGCAGTTCTTC. Amino acid sequence: CASSAVGLVGSYNEQFF.

The sample holds one count of this clone. The chain carries TRBV11-2 and TRBJ1-1; perhaps TRBD1 as D (6 bases). The CDR3 contains 14 residues. V was trimmed by 2 bases and J by 3 bases, leaving 10 bases between them. Germline V CDR1 and CDR2: SGHAT, FQNNGV. In DNA form, the CDR3 reads TGTGCCAGCAGCTTAACCGGGGGGCACACTGAAGCTTTCTTT. Encoded protein: CASSLTGGHTEAFF. Based on the CDR3 plus reference TRBV11-2 and TRBJ1-1, the full variable domain is EAGVAQSPRYKIIEKRQSVAFWCNPISGHATLYWYQQILGQGPKLLIQFQNNGVVDDSQLPKDRFSAERLKGVDSTLKIQPAKLEDSAVYLCASSLTGGHTEAFFGQGTRLTVV.

The V gene is TRBV7-9, the J gene TRBJ1-6; D remains ambiguous. The ends were cut back, 4 bases at V and 3 bases at J, with 19 bases in the middle. CDR3 size: 18 residues. Germline V gene data show CDR1 as SEHNR and CDR2 as FQNEAQ (reference sequence). This chain's CDR3 is CASSSGGIEGDYNSPLHF. For the CDR3, the DNA is TGTGCCAGCAGCTCGGGTGGTATAGAGGGCGACTATAATTCACCCCTCCACTTT. The whole variable domain, filled in from reference TRBV7-9 and TRBJ1-6, reads DTGVSQNPRHKITKRGQNVTFRCDPISEHNRLYWYRQTLGQGPEFLTYFQNEAQLEKSRLLSDRFSAERPKGSFSTLEIQRTEQGDSAMYLCASSSGGIEGDYNSPLHFGNGTRLTVT.

The chain recombines TRBV7-2 with TRBJ2-5; the D gene is possibly TRBD2 (5 bases). The CDR3 spans 14 residues. Deletions cut 1 base from V and 4 bases from J, with 10 bases between. Germline V CDR1 and CDR2: SGHTA, FQGNSA. The CDR3 DNA sequence: TGTGCCAGCAGCTTAGTCAGGACTGGAGAGACCCAGTACTTC. Protein: CASSLVRTGETQYF.